This T cell receptor (beta chain) was documented in a study of cytomegalovirus exposure and HLA in healthy donors. The study, taken as a whole, reports: The listing of 150 to 200 TCR beta chains classed them as cytomegalovirus-associated.

This table comes from immunoSEQ multiplex PCR, and its TCRdb copy is limited to in-frame clones, with some not included. The data show some 150,000 clones, more than 70% seen once. This clone was detected a few times. Antigen: not known. The germline gives CDR1 SGHTA, CDR2 FQGNSA. The CDR3 loop spans 15 amino acids. V dropped 5 bases and J dropped 2; count of bases not matched to a gene: 5. The sequence derives from a man aged 18-30 years in good health and CMV-seronegative. Sequenced: PBMCs. This chain links TRBV7-2 with TRBJ1-3; TRBD1 matches 8 bases. The CDR3 bases are TGTGCCAGCAGCCCCCCGGACAGGGCTGGAAACACCATATATTTT. This gives the protein CASSPPDRAGNTIYF.